This T cell receptor (beta chain) emerged from a study of blood T cell repertoires in COVID-19. The overall study: Sites in the United States, Italy and Spain provided acute and convalescent COVID-19 samples. Sources were T cells, B-cell-depleted T cells, or PBMCs; the material itself was cDNA or gDNA.

V lost 1 base and J lost 11, with 14 bases in between. There are 14 residues in the CDR3. Germline V gene lookup returns CDR1 SGHTA and CDR2 FQGNSA. Methods used by the authors: Scientists estimated how many nucleated cells there were by amplifying reference gene primers. Libraries were prepared by immunoSEQ multiplex PCR; TCRdb keeps only in-frame clonotypes and omits some of them. V and J calls plus clone size are reproduced from that table; the DNA served to infer D and trimming. The sample holds 200,000 to 300,000 clones, over 70% seen once. The chain couples TRBV7-2 to TRBJ1-4; D call uncertain. Sequences were obtained from peripheral blood. The clonotype was recovered from a woman of 80 years or more with acute or convalescent COVID-19. CDR3 region: CASSLEVGWWKLFF. The CDR3 region has the DNA TGTGCCAGCAGCTTAGAGGTGGGCTGGTGGAAACTGTTTTTT.